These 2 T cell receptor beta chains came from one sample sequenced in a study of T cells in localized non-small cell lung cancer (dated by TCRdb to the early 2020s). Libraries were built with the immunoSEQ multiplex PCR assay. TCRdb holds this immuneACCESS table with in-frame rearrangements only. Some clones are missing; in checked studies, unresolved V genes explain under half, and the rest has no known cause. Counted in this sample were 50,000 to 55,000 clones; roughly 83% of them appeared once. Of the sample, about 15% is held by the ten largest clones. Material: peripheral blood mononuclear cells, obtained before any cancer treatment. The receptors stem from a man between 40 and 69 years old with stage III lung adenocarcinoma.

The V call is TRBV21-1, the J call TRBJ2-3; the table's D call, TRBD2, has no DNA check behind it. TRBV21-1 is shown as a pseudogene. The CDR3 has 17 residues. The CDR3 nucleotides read TGTGCCAGCAGCAGAGAATTAGCGGACACTAGCACAGATACGCAGTATTTT. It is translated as CASSRELADTSTDTQYF.

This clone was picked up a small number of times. The CDR3 DNA sequence: TGTGCCAGCAGCGCCCGGACAGGATGGTCGGAGCAGTACTTC. This translates into CASSARTGWSEQYF. This chain joins TRBV7-6 and TRBJ2-7; 7 bases match TRBD1. Trimming took 5 bases from V and 7 from J; bases not matched to a gene: 11. CDR1 and CDR2 (germline): SGHVS, FNYEAQ. The CDR3 contains 14 residues.